The 23 T cell receptor beta chains reported below all come from one sample, sequenced in a study of spatial heterogeneity in lung cancer. TCRdb processed the 5' RACE reads anew with MiXCR; each CDR3 protein has one entry. Here the sample spans 65,000 to 85,000 distinct CDR3 sequences, around 21% being singletons. The time point is: sample taken at primary tumor resection. Frozen PBMC, nontumor lung or tumor provided whole RNA, which was sequenced unsorted. This sample comprised PBMCs, obtained at surgery. The receptors come from a male donor with early-stage non-small cell lung cancer.

This rearrangement joins TRBV28 to TRBJ2-7; no clear D gene. CDR3 length: 14 residues. V lost 3 bases, J lost 0 bases, and 9 bases lay in between. The germline V gene encodes CDR1 MDHEN and CDR2 SYDVKM. The DNA for the CDR3 is TGTGCCAGCAGTTTCCATCCCAGCTCCTACGAGCAGTACTTC. Its translation: CASSFHPSSYEQYF. Supplemented by reference TRBV28 and TRBJ2-7, the full variable domain reads DVKVTQSSRYLVKRTGEKVFLECVQDMDHENMFWYRQDPGLGLRLIYFSYDVKMKEKGDIPEGYSVSREKKERFSLILESASTNQTSMYLCASSFHPSSYEQYFGPGTRLTVT.

The rearrangement links TRBV6-6 to TRBJ2-5, with D perhaps TRBD2 (6 bases). Germline loops: CDR1 MNHNY, CDR2 SVGAGI (reference sequence). V dropped 8 bases and J dropped 5 bases, with 12 bases sitting between them. This CDR3 is 12 amino acids long. The DNA of the CDR3 is TGTGCCAGCGGCGGGATGGAGGAGACCCAGTACTTC. This translates into CASGGMEETQYF.

This clonotype was observed a handful of times. The chain employs TRBV19 and TRBJ2-7; unclear D gene. Trimming pared 8 bases from V and 7 bases from J, leaving 12 bases between. Germline values: CDR1 LNHDA, CDR2 SQIVND (reference sequence). The CDR3 has 11 amino acids. The CDR3 reads CASGRSREQYF. Here the CDR3 DNA reads TGTGCCAGTGGAAGGTCGAGAGAGCAGTACTTC.

This clonotype showed up just a few times. This rearrangement joins TRBV20-1 to TRBJ2-7, with D maybe TRBD2 (5 bases). This CDR3 contains 14 residues. CDR1 and CDR2 (germline): DFQATT, SNEGSKA (reference sequence). V was clipped by 5 bases and J by 6 bases, with 20 bases between them. The CDR3 spells CSAPLGPGLGEQYF. CDR3 bases: TGCAGTGCTCCACTAGGACCGGGTTTGGGCGAGCAGTACTTC.

The gene calls are TRBV29-1 and TRBJ2-5; D is unresolved. V dropped 5 bases and J dropped 1 base, with 8 bases sitting between them. The CDR3 is 12 amino acids. Germline lookup yields CDR1 SQVTM and CDR2 ANQGSEA. CDR3 bases: TGCAGCGTTCTCCCGACCCAAGAGACCCAGTACTTC. Protein: CSVLPTQETQYF.

The chain uses TRBV5-1 and TRBJ2-7, with TRBD1 identical over 7 bases. With 4 bases clipped from V and 0 bases from J, the junction kept 10 bases outside the gene matches. CDR1 and CDR2 (germline): SGHRS, YFSETQ. There are 16 residues in the CDR3. The CDR3 sequence is CASSPRTGRSSYEQYF. CDR3 DNA: TGCGCCAGCAGCCCCCGGACAGGTAGGAGCTCCTACGAGCAGTACTTC.

This clonotype was counted ten times or more. The genes are TRBV3-1 and TRBJ1-1, with D possibly matching TRBD1 (6 bases). The CDR3 consists of 16 residues. Per the germline V gene, CDR1 is LGHDT and CDR2 is YNNKEL (reference sequence). V was shortened by 1 base and J by 4 bases, with 16 bases between the two germline ends. CDR3: CASSQGPPGASTEAFF. CDR3 bases: TGTGCCAGCAGCCAAGGGCCCCCGGGGGCGAGCACTGAAGCTTTCTTT.

V gene TRBV9 combines with J gene TRBJ2-3; D unclear. V dropped 0 bases and J dropped 2 bases, with 7 bases sitting between them. Germline V CDR1 and CDR2: SGDLS, YYNGEE. The CDR3 loop spans 14 amino acids. The CDR3 loop is CASSVGQVTDTQYF. CDR3 DNA: TGTGCCAGCAGCGTAGGGCAGGTCACAGATACGCAGTATTTT.

This clonotype has ten or more counts. J is TRBJ2-3 and V is TRBV14, with 8 bases fitting TRBD2. After removal of 4 bases from V and 2 bases from J, the junction contained 14 bases not matched to a gene. This CDR3 is 18 amino acids long. Germline assignment: CDR1 SGHDN and CDR2 FVKESK. The chain's CDR3 is CASSLTWYAGGLTDTQYF. The CDR3 DNA sequence: TGTGCCAGCAGCCTGACATGGTACGCGGGAGGCCTCACAGATACGCAGTATTTT.

V is TRBV2 and J is TRBJ2-5; the match to TRBD2 covers 8 bases. This CDR3 is 16 amino acids long. Germline lookup yields CDR1 SNHLY and CDR2 FYNNEI. Losses at the gene ends were 7 bases for V and 2 bases for J; bases not matched to a gene: 12. The CDR3 coding sequence is TGTGCCAGCATAGCCCCGAGCGGGGGCCGACAAGAGACCCAGTACTTC. Its protein is CASIAPSGGRQETQYF.

The chain has TRBV12-3 or TRBV12-4 and TRBJ1-2, with D perhaps matching TRBD1 (6 bases). Trimming took 11 bases from V and 0 from J, leaving 16 bases between them. This CDR3 has 14 amino acids. The CDR3 loop is CAVRRGATNYGYTF. The CDR3 bases are TGTGCCGTACGGCGGGGGGCGACTAACTATGGCTACACCTTC.

At least ten counts were recorded for this clonotype. The chain employs TRBV6-5 and TRBJ1-1; 11 bases agree with TRBD1. Germline V gene sequence: CDR1 MNHEY, CDR2 SVGAGI. The CDR3 extends over 15 amino acids. With V trimmed by 0 bases and J by 7 bases, 4 bases remained unmatched. In DNA, the CDR3 is TGTGCCAGCAGTTACTCGGGACAGGGGGAAAGTGAAGCTTTCTTT. Its protein is CASSYSGQGESEAFF.

This clonotype is termed medium-sized. The chain recombines TRBV2 with TRBJ2-7, with D perhaps given as TRBD1 or TRBD2 (5 bases each). Trimming took off 6 bases at V and 0 bases at J, with 15 bases between the two ends. The CDR3 consists of 15 residues. Looked up from germline, CDR1 is SNHLY and CDR2 is FYNNEI. The CDR3: CASRGTDESSYEQYF. CDR3 coding DNA: TGTGCCAGCAGGGGGACGGACGAGAGCTCCTACGAGCAGTACTTC.

This clonotype was counted a few times. The rearrangement links TRBV10-3 to TRBJ1-1; 8 bases align to TRBD1. The CDR3 runs 13 residues. CDR1 and CDR2 (germline): ENHRY, SYGVKD. V dropped 3 bases and J dropped 7; count of bases not matched to a gene: 4. This CDR3 reads CAISDQDRVEAFF. The CDR3 coding sequence is TGTGCCATCAGTGACCAGGACAGGGTTGAAGCTTTCTTT.

Turning to this clonotype: A much larger clone sits a single nucleotide away, making a read error possible. The chain joins TRBV3-1 to TRBJ2-7, with D unclear. Trimming cost V 4 bases and J 2 bases, with 15 bases left between them. The CDR3 extends over 15 amino acids. From germline, CDR1 is LGHDT and CDR2 YNNKEL (reference sequence). CDR3 nucleotides: TGTGCCAGCAGCCGGTACAGTTCAGATACCTACGAGCAGTACTTC. Amino acid sequence: CASSRYSSDTYEQYF.

This clonotype was detected a few times. The V gene is TRBV3-1, the J gene TRBJ1-5; D call uncertain. Between the trimmed V and J ends, which lost 2 bases and 0 bases, there was a span of 5 bases. The CDR3 loop spans 14 amino acids. Germline V lookup: CDR1 LGHDT, CDR2 YNNKEL (reference sequence). The CDR3 DNA reads TGTGCCAGCAGCCAACCATATAGCAATCAGCCCCAGCATTTT. Its translation is CASSQPYSNQPQHF.

This clonotype was found a few times. Its ends do not fully match the called genes, so a read error is possible. V usage is TRBV7-2 and J usage is TRBJ1-2; possible D gene TRBD1, 5 bases. Germline V lookup: CDR1 SGHTA, CDR2 FQGNSA. The CDR3 sequence is 12 residues long. The CDR3 loop is CASSQNPGTALF. Written as DNA, the CDR3 is TGTGCCAGCAGCCAAAATCCCGGGACCGCCCTCTTC. Drawing the rest from reference TRBV7-2 and TRBJ1-2, the complete variable domain is GAGVSQSPSNKVTEKGKDVELRCDPISGHTALYWYRQSLGQGLEFLIYFQGNSAPDKSGLPSDRFSAERTGGSVSTLTIQRTQQEDSAVYLCASSQNPGTALFGSGTRLTVV.

In this sample, this clonotype turned up a few times. The chain carries TRBV7-3 and TRBJ2-3, with unresolved D. Trimming removed 5 bases at V and 4 bases at J, with 10 bases between. The V gene's germline CDR1 is SGHTA and CDR2 FQGTGA. The CDR3 sequence is 13 residues long. The CDR3 sequence: CASSPRGADTQYF. In DNA form, the CDR3 reads TGTGCCAGCAGCCCGCGTGGAGCAGATACGCAGTATTTT.

V usage is TRBV4-2 and J usage is TRBJ2-7; D tentatively reads TRBD1 or TRBD2 (5 bases each). The V and J ends lost 2 bases and 0 bases respectively, with 11 bases between them. Looked up from germline, CDR1 is LGHNA and CDR2 is YNFKEQ. This CDR3 is 15 amino acids long. This chain's CDR3 is CASSQRDGSSYEQYF. Written as DNA, the CDR3 is TGTGCCAGCAGCCAACGGGACGGCAGCTCCTACGAGCAGTACTTC.

This clonotype was detected many times. The gene calls are TRBV29-1 and TRBJ2-5, with D possibly matching TRBD1 (5 bases). The CDR3 sequence is 16 residues long. V was shortened by 0 bases and J by 3 bases, with 17 bases between the two germline ends. Germline CDR1 and CDR2: SQVTM and ANQGSEA. In DNA form, the CDR3 reads TGCAGCGTTGAAGATTCTCCAGGTTGGGGCGAAGAGACCCAGTACTTC. This translates into CSVEDSPGWGEETQYF.

This clonotype was detected only a few times. CDR3 in amino acids: CASRPGGAGYGYTF. In nucleotides, the CDR3 is TGTGCCAGCAGACCCGGGGGGGCCGGCTATGGCTACACCTTC. This chain uses TRBV14 with TRBJ1-2; maybe TRBD1 (6 bases). V lost 6 bases, J lost 4 bases, and 15 bases lay in between. The germline V gene encodes CDR1 SGHDN and CDR2 FVKESK. The CDR3 has 14 amino acids.

This clonotype has a handful of counts. V and J are TRBV6-6 and TRBJ1-6, with D uncertain. Germline V gives CDR1 MNHNY, CDR2 SVGAGI (reference sequence). The CDR3 length is 15 residues. V shed 5 bases and J shed 11 bases, with 19 bases lying between them. The CDR3 nucleotides are TGTGCCAGCAGTATCCGTCAGGCGGATCTCCCACCCCTCCACTTT. Residues: CASSIRQADLPPLHF.

This chain joins TRBV15 and TRBJ2-5, with a weak D call TRBD1 (5 bases). CDR3 length equals 14 residues. Per germline, CDR1 LNHNV and CDR2 YYDKDF (reference sequence). The CDR3 is CASQESLSQETQYF. CDR3 DNA: TGTGCTTCACAGGAGTCCCTCTCTCAAGAGACCCAGTACTTC.